At least ten counts were recorded for the clone carrying this TCR beta chain. The data stem from a study of regulatory T cells in long-lasting Graves disease. Described time point: newly diagnosed GD, antithyroid drugs for less than 3 months. PBMC-derived RNA was used for the TCR library. Germline CDR1 MNHEY, CDR2 SMNVEV (reference sequence). With 6 bases removed from V and 7 bases from J, the gap between germline ends came to 19 bases. CDR3 length: 15 residues. Construction of TCR beta libraries relied on iRepertoire HTBI primers and on Arm-PCR targeting CDR3 regions. Via MiXCR, TCRdb re-called the multiplex PCR reads, giving one row per CDR3 protein. The sample records about 540,000 distinct CDR3 sequences, less than 15% being singletons. The same specimen was also included in a second study, on T cells in Graves' hyperthyroidism and ophthalmopathy.

The TCR was taken from a man aged 30-40 years with Graves disease. This sequence joins TRBV27 and TRBJ2-1; possibly TRBD1 or TRBD2 for D (5 bases each). The material was peripheral blood mononuclear cells (PBMCs), obtained at new diagnosis, from a patient treated with antithyroid drugs. The CDR3 sequence is CASSPTGGWENEQFF. As DNA, the CDR3 is TGTGCCAGCAGCCCCACAGGTGGCTGGGAGAATGAGCAGTTCTTC.